The clone carrying this T cell receptor (beta chain) was observed at least ten times. One entry per CDR3 protein, called by TCRdb with MiXCR from the reads. The data hold 29,000 or so distinct CDR3 sequences, with about 18% observed a single time. The record originates from a study of patients with pleural tuberculosis. The TCR sequence derives from a human donor with pleural tuberculosis. The sequenced material came from peripheral blood.

CDR3 region: CSARVMMGQGRQETQYF. The CDR3 coding sequence is TGCAGTGCTAGAGTAATGATGGGACAGGGAAGACAAGAGACCCAGTACTTC. V usage is TRBV20-1 and J usage is TRBJ2-5, with 9 nucleotides matching TRBD1. The V gene's germline CDR1 is DFQATT and CDR2 SNEGSKA (reference sequence). V shed 1 base, J shed 2 bases, and the junction held 11 bases outside the gene matches. This CDR3 is built from 17 residues.